This T cell receptor (beta chain) is from a study of cytomegalovirus exposure and HLA in healthy donors. On the study more broadly: Out of around 360 genotyped donors, roughly 83% belonged to the Caucasian-associated ancestry cluster.

Study outcomes and limitations: There were reportedly fewer N-insertions in an Asian-associated ancestry cluster than the roughly 670-donor mean, in a later analysis. Researchers counted 164 TCR beta chains as cytomegalovirus-associated.

Remarks on this clone: What it recognizes is unknown.

Primers: 60 Vbeta forward and 13 Jbeta reverse. Profiling relied on immunoSEQ multiplex PCR, and the TCRdb table lists in-frame clones only, not all of them. The repertoire has approximately 72,000 clones, 60% to 75% of them found once; the top ten carry roughly a fifth. The CDR3 covers 15 residues. V was trimmed by 1 base and J by 4 bases, leaving 16 bases between them. The germline V gene has CDR1 GTSNPN and CDR2 SVGIG (reference sequence). The receptor comes from a middle-aged man in good health and CMV-seropositive. The sample was PBMCs. J is TRBJ1-2 and V is TRBV30, with D possibly matching TRBD1 (6 bases). The CDR3: CAWSDREGGGYGYTF. The CDR3 nucleotides are TGTGCCTGGAGTGACAGAGAGGGAGGGGGCTATGGCTACACCTTC.